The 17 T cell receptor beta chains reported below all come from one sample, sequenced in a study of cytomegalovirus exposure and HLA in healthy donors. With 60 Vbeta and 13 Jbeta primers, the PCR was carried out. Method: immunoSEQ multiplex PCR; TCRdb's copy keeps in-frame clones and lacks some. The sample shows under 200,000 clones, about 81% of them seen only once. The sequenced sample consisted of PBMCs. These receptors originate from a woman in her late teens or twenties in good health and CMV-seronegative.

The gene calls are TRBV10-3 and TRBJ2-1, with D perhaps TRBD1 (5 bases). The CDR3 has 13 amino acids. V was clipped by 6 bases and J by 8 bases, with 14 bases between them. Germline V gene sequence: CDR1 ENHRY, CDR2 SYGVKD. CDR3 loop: CAIRNQGRDEQFF. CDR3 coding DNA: TGTGCCATCAGGAATCAGGGCCGGGATGAGCAGTTCTTC.

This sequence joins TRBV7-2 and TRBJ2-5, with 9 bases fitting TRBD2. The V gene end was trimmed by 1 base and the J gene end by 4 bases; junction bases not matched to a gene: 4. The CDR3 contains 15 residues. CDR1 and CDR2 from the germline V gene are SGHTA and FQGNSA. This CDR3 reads CASSLGGRASETQYF. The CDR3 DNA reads TGTGCCAGCAGCTTAGGCGGGAGGGCCTCAGAGACCCAGTACTTC.

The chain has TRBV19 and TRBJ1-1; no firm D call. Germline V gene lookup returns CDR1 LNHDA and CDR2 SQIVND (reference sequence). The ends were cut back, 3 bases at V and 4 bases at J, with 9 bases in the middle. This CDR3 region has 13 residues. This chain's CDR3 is CASSIAGPTEAFF. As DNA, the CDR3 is TGTGCCAGTAGTATCGCAGGCCCCACTGAAGCTTTCTTT.

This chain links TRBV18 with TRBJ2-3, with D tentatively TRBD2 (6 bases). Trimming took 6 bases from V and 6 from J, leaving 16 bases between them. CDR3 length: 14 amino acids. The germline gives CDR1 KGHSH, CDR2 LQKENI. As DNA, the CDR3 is TGTGCCAGCTCTGAGGGAGGTAGAGAGGATACGCAGTATTTT. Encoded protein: CASSEGGREDTQYF.

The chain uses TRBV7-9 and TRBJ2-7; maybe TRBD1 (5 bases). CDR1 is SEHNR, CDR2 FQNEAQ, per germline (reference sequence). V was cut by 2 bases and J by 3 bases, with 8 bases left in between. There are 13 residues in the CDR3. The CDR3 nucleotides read TGTGCCAGCAGCTTAATGACAGACTACGAGCAGTACTTC. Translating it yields CASSLMTDYEQYF. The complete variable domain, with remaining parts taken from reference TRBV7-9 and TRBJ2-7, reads DTGVSQNPRHKITKRGQNVTFRCDPISEHNRLYWYRQTLGQGPEFLTYFQNEAQLEKSRLLSDRFSAERPKGSFSTLEIQRTEQGDSAMYLCASSLMTDYEQYFGPGTRLTVT.

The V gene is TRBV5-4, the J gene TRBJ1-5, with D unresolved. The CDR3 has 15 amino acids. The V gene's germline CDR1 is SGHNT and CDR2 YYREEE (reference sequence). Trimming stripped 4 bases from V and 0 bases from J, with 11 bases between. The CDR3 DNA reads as TGTGCCAGCAGCCCCCGGGTCTTTAGCAATCAGCCCCAGCATTTT. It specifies CASSPRVFSNQPQHF.

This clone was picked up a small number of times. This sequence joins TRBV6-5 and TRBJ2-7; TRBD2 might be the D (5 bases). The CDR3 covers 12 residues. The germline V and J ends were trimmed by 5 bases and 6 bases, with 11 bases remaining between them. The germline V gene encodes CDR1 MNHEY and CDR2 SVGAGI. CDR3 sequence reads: CASSPLGSEQYF. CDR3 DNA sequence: TGTGCCAGCAGTCCCCTGGGGAGCGAGCAGTACTTC.

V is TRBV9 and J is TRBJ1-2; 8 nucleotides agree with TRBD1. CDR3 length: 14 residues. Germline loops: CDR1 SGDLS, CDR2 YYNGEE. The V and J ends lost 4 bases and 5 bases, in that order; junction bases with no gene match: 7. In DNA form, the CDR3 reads TGTGCCAGCAGCCCTCGACAGGGGAATTATGGCTACACCTTC. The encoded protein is CASSPRQGNYGYTF.

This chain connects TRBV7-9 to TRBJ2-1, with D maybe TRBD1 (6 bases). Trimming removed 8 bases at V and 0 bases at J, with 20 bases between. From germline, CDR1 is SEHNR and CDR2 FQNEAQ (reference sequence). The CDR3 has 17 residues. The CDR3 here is CASLTPEQGNSYNEQFF. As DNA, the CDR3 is TGTGCCAGCCTGACCCCCGAACAGGGCAACTCCTACAATGAGCAGTTCTTC.

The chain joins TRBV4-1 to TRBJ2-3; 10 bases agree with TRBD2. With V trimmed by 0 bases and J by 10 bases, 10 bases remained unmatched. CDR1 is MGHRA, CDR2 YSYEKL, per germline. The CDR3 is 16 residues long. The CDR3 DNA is TGCGCCAGCAGCCAAGAGGAATCTAGCGGGAGATCGGCGCAGTATTTT. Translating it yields CASSQEESSGRSAQYF.

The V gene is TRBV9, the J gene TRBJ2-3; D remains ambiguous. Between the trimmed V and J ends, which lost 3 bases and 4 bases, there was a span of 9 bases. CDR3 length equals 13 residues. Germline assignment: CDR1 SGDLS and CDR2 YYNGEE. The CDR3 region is CASSESRSDTQYF. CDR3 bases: TGTGCCAGCAGCGAGAGCCGGTCAGATACGCAGTATTTT.

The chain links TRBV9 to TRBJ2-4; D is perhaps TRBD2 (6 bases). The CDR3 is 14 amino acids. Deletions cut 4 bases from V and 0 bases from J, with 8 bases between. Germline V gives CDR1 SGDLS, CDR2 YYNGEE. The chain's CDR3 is CASSRELAKNIQYF. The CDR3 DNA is TGTGCCAGCAGCCGGGAGCTAGCCAAAAACATTCAGTACTTC.

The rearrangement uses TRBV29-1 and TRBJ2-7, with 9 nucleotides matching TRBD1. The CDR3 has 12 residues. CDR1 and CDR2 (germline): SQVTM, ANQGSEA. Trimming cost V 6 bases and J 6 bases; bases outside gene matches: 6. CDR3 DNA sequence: TGCAGCGTCGGGACAGGGAACCCCGAGCAGTACTTC. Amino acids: CSVGTGNPEQYF.

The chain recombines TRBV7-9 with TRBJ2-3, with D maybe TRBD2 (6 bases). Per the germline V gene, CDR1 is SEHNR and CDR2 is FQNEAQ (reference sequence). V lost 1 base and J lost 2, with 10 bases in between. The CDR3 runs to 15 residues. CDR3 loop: CASSLVSSVTDTQYF. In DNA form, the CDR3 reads TGTGCCAGCAGCTTAGTCTCTAGCGTCACAGATACGCAGTATTTT.

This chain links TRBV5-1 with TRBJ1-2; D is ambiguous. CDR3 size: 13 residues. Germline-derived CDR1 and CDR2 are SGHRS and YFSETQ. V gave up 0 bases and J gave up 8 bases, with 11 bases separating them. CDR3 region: CASSLAEFWGYTF. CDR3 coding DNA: TGCGCCAGCAGCTTGGCCGAGTTTTGGGGCTACACCTTC.

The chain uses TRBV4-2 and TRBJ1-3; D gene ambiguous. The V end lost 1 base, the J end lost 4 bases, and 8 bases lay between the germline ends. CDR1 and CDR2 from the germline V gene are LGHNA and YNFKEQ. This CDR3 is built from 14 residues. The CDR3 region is CASSQGYEGNTIYF. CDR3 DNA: TGTGCCAGCAGCCAAGGTTACGAGGGAAACACCATATATTTT.

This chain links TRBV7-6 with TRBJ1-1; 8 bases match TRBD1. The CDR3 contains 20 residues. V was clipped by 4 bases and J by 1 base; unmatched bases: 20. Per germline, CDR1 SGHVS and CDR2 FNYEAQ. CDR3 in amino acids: CASSWSRGQGDKSPNTEAFF. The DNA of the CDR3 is TGTGCCAGCAGCTGGTCTCGCGGACAGGGTGATAAGAGTCCGAACACTGAAGCTTTCTTT.